These 15 T cell receptor beta chains were sequenced from one sample in a study of persistence of HIV-infected CD4 T cells. Lysates of CMV-infected fibroblasts at approximately 9.4 ug/mL stimulated these cells. Memory cells lacking CD40L and CD69 with high CD45RO were sorted. Their cognate antigens are unknown. Sequencing used immunoSEQ version 4 in survey mode. TCRdb's table, derived via immunoSEQ multiplex PCR, lists solely in-frame clones and lacks some. The table lists 25,000 to 35,000 clones, roughly 82% of them singletons. This specimen consisted of CD4+ T cells sorted from PBMCs after approximately 19-hour stimulation, obtained from a patient who received antiretroviral therapy. The receptors shown here come from an adult man with HIV who was CMV-seropositive.

V gene TRBV9 combines with J gene TRBJ1-6; 7 bases are a match to TRBD1. CDR1 and CDR2 (germline): SGDLS, YYNGEE. The CDR3 length is 14 residues. V was clipped by 4 bases and J by 8 bases; unmatched bases: 6. The CDR3 protein is CASSRDRTDSPLHF. The CDR3 DNA reads as TGTGCCAGCAGCCGGGACAGAACGGATTCACCCCTCCACTTT. Based on the CDR3 plus reference TRBV9 and TRBJ1-6, the full variable domain is DSGVTQTPKHLITATGQRVTLRCSPRSGDLSVYWYQQSLDQGLQFLIQYYNGEERAKGNILERFSAQQFPDLHSELNLSSLELGDSALYFCASSRDRTDSPLHFGNGTRLTVT.

The chain is built from TRBV10-1 and TRBJ2-1, with TRBD2 matching 11 bases. Germline V gene data show CDR1 as WNHNN and CDR2 as SYGVQD (reference sequence). V lost 4 bases to trimming and J lost 10 bases; unmatched junction nucleotides: 3. The CDR3 contains 13 residues. The CDR3 nucleotides are TGCGCCAGCAGTGCTAGCGGGGGGTCAGAGCAGTTCTTC. It is translated as CASSASGGSEQFF.

In its sample, this clone was seen a few times. The CDR3: CASSLEKGGIGTYNSPLHF. The CDR3 region has the DNA TGTGCCAGCAGCTTGGAAAAAGGCGGGATTGGCACCTATAATTCACCCCTCCACTTT. The V and J genes are TRBV5-4 and TRBJ1-6; D gene ambiguous. The V end was cut by 0 bases, the J end by 2 bases, with 18 bases between. This CDR3 is built from 19 residues. Germline values: CDR1 SGHNT, CDR2 YYREEE (reference sequence).

The J gene is TRBJ2-7, the V gene TRBV5-6; D uncertain. CDR3 length: 14 residues. V lost 0 bases, J lost 0 bases, and 7 bases lay in between. CDR1 SGHDT and CDR2 YYEEEE come from the germline V gene. The DNA of the CDR3 is TGTGCCAGCAGCTTGGGGGTATACTCCTACGAGCAGTACTTC. Translating it yields CASSLGVYSYEQYF.

This clone was seen a single time. This sequence joins TRBV5-1 and TRBJ1-3; D perhaps matches TRBD1 (5 bases). Germline V CDR1 and CDR2: SGHRS, YFSETQ. Trimming left V 4 bases short and J 0 bases short, with 14 bases between. The CDR3 is 16 amino acids. The CDR3 here is CASSMGRPGSGNTIYF. The CDR3 nucleotides read TGCGCCAGCAGCATGGGACGGCCGGGCTCTGGAAACACCATATATTTT.

This rearrangement joins TRBV19 to TRBJ1-2; 9 bases match TRBD1. The CDR3 is made up of 15 amino acids. Losses at the gene ends were 3 bases for V and 8 bases for J; bases not matched to a gene: 10. The germline CDR1 and CDR2 sequences are LNHDA and SQIVND (reference sequence). The CDR3 is CASSIQLQGAAGYTF. CDR3 nucleotides: TGTGCCAGTAGTATTCAACTACAGGGGGCGGCCGGCTACACCTTC.

This rearrangement joins TRBV4-2 to TRBJ1-6; D is ambiguous. The V end lost 0 bases, the J end lost 5 bases, and 5 bases lay between the germline ends. CDR3 length: 14 amino acids. CDR1 is LGHNA, CDR2 YNFKEQ, per germline. This CDR3 reads CASSQDMDNSPLHF. CDR3 bases: TGTGCCAGCAGCCAAGACATGGATAATTCACCCCTCCACTTT.

The rearrangement uses TRBV19 and TRBJ1-4, with a tentative D call TRBD1 (5 bases). V lost 3 bases to trimming and J lost 5 bases, with 10 bases between them. The CDR3 consists of 14 residues. Germline V CDR1 and CDR2: LNHDA, SQIVND (reference sequence). This CDR3 is CASSIGGLNEKLFF. The CDR3 coding sequence is TGTGCCAGTAGTATCGGGGGTTTGAATGAAAAACTGTTTTTT.

The chain employs TRBV3-1 (or the pseudogene TRBV3-2) and TRBJ1-4; the D is unclear. Germline V gives CDR1 LGHDT, CDR2 YNNKEL (reference sequence). The CDR3 runs to 16 residues. V was shortened by 1 base and J by 0 bases, with 9 bases between the two germline ends. For the CDR3, the DNA is TGTGCCAGCAGCCAAGCGTGGGCCGCAACTAATGAAAAACTGTTTTTT. Amino acid sequence: CASSQAWAATNEKLFF.

The CDR3 reads CASRSDSNYGYTF. CDR3 nucleotides: TGCGCCAGCAGGTCGGACAGTAACTATGGCTACACCTTC. The chain recombines TRBV5-1 with TRBJ1-2; D might be TRBD1 (6 bases). Germline V gene lookup returns CDR1 SGHRS and CDR2 YFSETQ. The CDR3 covers 13 residues. The germline V and J ends were trimmed by 5 bases and 1 base, with 9 bases remaining between them.

The chain has TRBV10-3 and TRBJ2-3, with D possibly being TRBD2 (5 bases). The CDR3 spans 15 residues. Trimming left V 4 bases short and J 2 bases short, with 13 bases between. Germline V gene lookup returns CDR1 ENHRY and CDR2 SYGVKD. This chain's CDR3 is CAISGLSEYTDTQYF. The CDR3 DNA reads as TGTGCCATCAGTGGACTTAGCGAGTACACAGATACGCAGTATTTT.

The CDR3 loop reads CASSLANTGGMFNSPLHF. CDR3 nucleotide sequence: TGCGCCAGCAGCTTGGCCAACACAGGGGGCATGTTTAATTCACCCCTCCACTTT. The chain uses TRBV5-1 and TRBJ1-6, with 9 bases fitting TRBD1. Germline V gene sequence: CDR1 SGHRS, CDR2 YFSETQ. With 0 bases clipped from V and 6 bases from J, the junction kept 10 bases outside the gene matches. The CDR3 covers 18 residues.

The rearrangement links TRBV21-1 to TRBJ2-1; the table calls TRBD2, which could not be checked here. TRBV21-1 is a listed pseudogene. The CDR3 totals 15 residues. The CDR3 bases are TGTGCCAGCAGCGAGGGAAGGGAGCGGTACAATGAGCAGTTCTTC. Its protein product is CASSEGRERYNEQFF.

This rearrangement joins TRBV6-5 to TRBJ2-7; 8 bases align to TRBD2. This CDR3 region has 13 residues. Germline CDR1 reads MNHEY; CDR2 reads SVGAGI. V trimming: 7 bases; J trimming: 2 bases; junction bases outside the gene matches: 4. CDR3: CASTYGGAYEQYF. CDR3 bases: TGTGCCAGCACCTACGGGGGGGCCTACGAGCAGTACTTC.

The CDR3 nucleotides read TGCGCCAGCAGCTTGGCGGCAATCACAGATACGCAGTATTTT. Encoded protein: CASSLAAITDTQYF. The chain links TRBV5-1 to TRBJ2-3; D is uncertain. The V and J ends lost 0 bases and 2 bases respectively, with 7 bases between them. Looked up from germline, CDR1 is SGHRS and CDR2 is YFSETQ. The CDR3 has 14 amino acids.